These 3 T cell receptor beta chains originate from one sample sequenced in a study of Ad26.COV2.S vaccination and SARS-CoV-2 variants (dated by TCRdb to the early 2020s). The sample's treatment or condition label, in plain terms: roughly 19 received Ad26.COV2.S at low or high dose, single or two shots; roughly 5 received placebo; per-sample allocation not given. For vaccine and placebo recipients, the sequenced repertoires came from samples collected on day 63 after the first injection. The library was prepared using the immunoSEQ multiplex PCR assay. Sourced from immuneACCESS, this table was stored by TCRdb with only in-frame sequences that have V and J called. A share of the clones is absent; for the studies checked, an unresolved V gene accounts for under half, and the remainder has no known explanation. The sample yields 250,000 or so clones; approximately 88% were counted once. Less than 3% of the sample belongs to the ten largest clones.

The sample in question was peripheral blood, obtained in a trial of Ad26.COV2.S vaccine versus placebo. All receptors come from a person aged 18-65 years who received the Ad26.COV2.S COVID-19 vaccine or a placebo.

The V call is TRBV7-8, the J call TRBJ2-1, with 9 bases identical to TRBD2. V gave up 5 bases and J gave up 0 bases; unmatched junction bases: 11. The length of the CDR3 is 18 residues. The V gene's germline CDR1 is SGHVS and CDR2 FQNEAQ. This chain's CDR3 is CASSPLSGGLSSYNEQFF. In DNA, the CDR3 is TGTGCCAGCAGCCCTCTTAGCGGGGGCCTGAGCTCCTACAATGAGCAGTTCTTC. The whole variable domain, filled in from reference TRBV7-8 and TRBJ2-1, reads GAGVSQSPRYKVAKRGQDVALRCDPISGHVSLFWYQQALGQGPEFLTYFQNEAQLDKSGLPSDRFFAERPEGSVSTLKIQRTQQEDSAVYLCASSPLSGGLSSYNEQFFGPGTRLTVL.

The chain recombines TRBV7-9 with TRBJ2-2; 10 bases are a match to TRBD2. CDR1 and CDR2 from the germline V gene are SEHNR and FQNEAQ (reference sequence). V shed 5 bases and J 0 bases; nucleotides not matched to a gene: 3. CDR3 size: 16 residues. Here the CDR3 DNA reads TGTGCCAGCAGCACTACTAGCGGGACGAACACCGGGGAGCTGTTTTTT. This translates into CASSTTSGTNTGELFF.

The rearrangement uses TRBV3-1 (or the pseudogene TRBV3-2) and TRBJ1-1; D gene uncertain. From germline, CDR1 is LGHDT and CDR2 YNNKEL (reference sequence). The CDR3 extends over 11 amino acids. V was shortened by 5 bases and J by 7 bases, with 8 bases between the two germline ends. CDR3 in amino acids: CASSSGLEAFF. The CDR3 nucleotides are TGTGCCAGCAGCTCTGGGCTTGAAGCTTTCTTT.